This T cell receptor (beta chain) comes out of a study of blood T cell repertoires in COVID-19. Across the whole study: Donors in the United States, Italy and Spain gave samples during acute or convalescent COVID-19. From T cells, B-cell-depleted T cells, or PBMCs came the material, which was cDNA or gDNA.

In the study's own analysis: Cell counts per sample came from amplifying reference gene primers. Measured with immunoSEQ multiplex PCR; TCRdb has only the in-frame clones, and not every one. That table furnishes V, J and clone size, whereas the DNA furnished D and trimming. The data hold 210,000 or so clones, with approximately 90% observed a single time. The length of the CDR3 is 19 residues. The V and J ends lost 0 bases and 1 base respectively, with 18 bases between them. The chain has TRBV23-1 and TRBJ1-4; weak D call: TRBD1 (5 bases). TRBV23-1 is known as an ORF, though its function is uncertain. Sequenced sample: peripheral blood. This clonotype was sampled from a young woman who had recovered from COVID-19. The CDR3 loop is CASSQSRWAGKGTNEKLFF. In DNA form, the CDR3 reads TGCGCCAGCAGTCAATCAAGGTGGGCAGGGAAGGGAACTAATGAAAAACTGTTTTTT.